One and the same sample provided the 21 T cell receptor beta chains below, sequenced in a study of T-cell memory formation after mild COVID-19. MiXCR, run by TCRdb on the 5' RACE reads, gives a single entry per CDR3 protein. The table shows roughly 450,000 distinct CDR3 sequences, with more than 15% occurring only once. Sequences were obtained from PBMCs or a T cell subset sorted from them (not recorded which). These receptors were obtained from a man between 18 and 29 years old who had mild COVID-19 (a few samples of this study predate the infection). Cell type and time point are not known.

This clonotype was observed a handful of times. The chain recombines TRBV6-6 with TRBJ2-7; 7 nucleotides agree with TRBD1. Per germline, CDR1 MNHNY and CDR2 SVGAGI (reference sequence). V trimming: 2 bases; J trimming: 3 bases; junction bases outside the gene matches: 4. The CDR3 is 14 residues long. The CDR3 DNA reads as TGTGCCAGCAGTTACCGGGGACAGCTCTACGAGCAGTACTTC. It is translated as CASSYRGQLYEQYF.

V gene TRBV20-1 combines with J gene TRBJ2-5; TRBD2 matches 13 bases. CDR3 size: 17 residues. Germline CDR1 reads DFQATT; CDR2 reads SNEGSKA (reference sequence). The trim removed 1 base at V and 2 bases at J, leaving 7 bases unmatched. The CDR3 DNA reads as TGCAGTGCTAGAGCTTTGGGACTAGCGGGGACACAAGAGACCCAGTACTTC. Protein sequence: CSARALGLAGTQETQYF.

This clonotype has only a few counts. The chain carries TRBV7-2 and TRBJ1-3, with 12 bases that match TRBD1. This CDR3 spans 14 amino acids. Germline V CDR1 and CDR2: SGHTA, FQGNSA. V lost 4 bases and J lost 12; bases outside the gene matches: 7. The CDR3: CASSSGTGGRVIYF. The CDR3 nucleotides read TGTGCCAGCAGCTCCGGGACAGGGGGCCGGGTCATATATTTT.

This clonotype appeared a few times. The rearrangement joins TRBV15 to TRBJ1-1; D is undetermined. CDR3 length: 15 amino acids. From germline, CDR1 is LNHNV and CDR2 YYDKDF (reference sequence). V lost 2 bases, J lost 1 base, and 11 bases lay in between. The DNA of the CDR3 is TGTGCCACCAGCAGACCCGGACTGCGGAACACTGAAGCTTTCTTT. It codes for CATSRPGLRNTEAFF.

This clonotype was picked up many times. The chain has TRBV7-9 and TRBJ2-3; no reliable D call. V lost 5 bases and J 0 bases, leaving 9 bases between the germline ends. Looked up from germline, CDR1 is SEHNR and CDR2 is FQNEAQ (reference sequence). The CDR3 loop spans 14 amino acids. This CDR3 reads CASSNSYSTDTQYF. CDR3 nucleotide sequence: TGTGCCAGCAGCAACAGTTATAGCACAGATACGCAGTATTTT.

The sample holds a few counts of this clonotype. The CDR3 sequence is CASGPGTGDEKLFF. Here the CDR3 DNA reads TGTGCTAGTGGTCCTGGGACGGGGGATGAAAAACTGTTTTTT. The V and J genes are TRBV12-5 and TRBJ1-4; perhaps TRBD1 as D (5 bases). The CDR3 runs to 14 residues. In germline, CDR1 is LGHNT, CDR2 FRNRAP. The V end lost 5 bases, the J end lost 6 bases, and 13 bases lay between the germline ends.

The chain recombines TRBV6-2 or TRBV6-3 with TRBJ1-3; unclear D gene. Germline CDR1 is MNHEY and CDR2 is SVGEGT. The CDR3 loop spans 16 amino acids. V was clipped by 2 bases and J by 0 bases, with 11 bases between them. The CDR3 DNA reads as TGTGCCAGCAGTTACCGACACTCCAGCTCTGGAAACACCATATATTTT. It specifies CASSYRHSSSGNTIYF.

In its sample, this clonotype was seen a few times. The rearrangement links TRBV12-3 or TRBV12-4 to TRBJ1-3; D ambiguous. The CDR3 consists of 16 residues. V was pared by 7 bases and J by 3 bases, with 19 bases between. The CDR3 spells CASTPVDRGLGNTIYF. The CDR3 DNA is TGTGCCAGCACCCCGGTGGACCGTGGGCTTGGAAACACCATATATTTT.

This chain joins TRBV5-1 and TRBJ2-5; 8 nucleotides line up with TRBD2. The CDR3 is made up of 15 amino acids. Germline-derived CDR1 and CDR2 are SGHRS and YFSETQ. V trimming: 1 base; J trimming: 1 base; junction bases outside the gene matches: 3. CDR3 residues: CASSLFGGAQETQYF. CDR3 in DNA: TGCGCCAGCAGCTTGTTCGGGGGGGCCCAAGAGACCCAGTACTTC.

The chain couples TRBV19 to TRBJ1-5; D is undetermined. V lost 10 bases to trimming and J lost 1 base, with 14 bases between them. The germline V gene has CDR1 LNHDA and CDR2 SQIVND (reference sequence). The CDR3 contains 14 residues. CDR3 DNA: TGTGCCACCGTCCCAGGTAACAGCAATCAGCCCCAGCATTTT. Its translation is CATVPGNSNQPQHF.

CDR3 in DNA: TGTGCCAGCAGTTACTCGGGCAGACCTTACAATGAGCAGTTCTTC. As protein: CASSYSGRPYNEQFF. J is TRBJ2-1 and V is TRBV6-5; no definite D call. There are 15 residues in the CDR3. Germline V gives CDR1 MNHEY, CDR2 SVGAGI. Deletions cut 0 bases from V and 4 bases from J, with 10 bases between.

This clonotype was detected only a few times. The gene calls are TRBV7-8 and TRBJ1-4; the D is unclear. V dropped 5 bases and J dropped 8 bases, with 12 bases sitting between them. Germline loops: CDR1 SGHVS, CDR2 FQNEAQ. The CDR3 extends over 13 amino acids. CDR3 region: CASSLTLVEKLFF. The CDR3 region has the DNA TGTGCCAGCAGCCTGACTCTGGTCGAAAAACTGTTTTTT. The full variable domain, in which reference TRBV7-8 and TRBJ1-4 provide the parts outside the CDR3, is GAGVSQSPRYKVAKRGQDVALRCDPISGHVSLFWYQQALGQGPEFLTYFQNEAQLDKSGLPSDRFFAERPEGSVSTLKIQRTQQEDSAVYLCASSLTLVEKLFFGSGTQLSVL.

The CDR3: CASSLAGQGRNSNQPQHF. The CDR3, as DNA: TGTGCCAGCAGCTTAGCGGGACAGGGACGGAATAGCAATCAGCCCCAGCATTTT. The chain has TRBV7-2 and TRBJ1-5; 9 bases are a match to TRBD1. The CDR3 extends over 18 amino acids. Germline CDR1 reads SGHTA; CDR2 reads FQGNSA. V lost 0 bases to trimming and J lost 0 bases; unmatched junction nucleotides: 6.

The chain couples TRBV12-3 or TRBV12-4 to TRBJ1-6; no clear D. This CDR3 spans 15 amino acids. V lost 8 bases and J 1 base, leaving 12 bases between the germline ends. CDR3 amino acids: CASGPGRSYNSPLHF. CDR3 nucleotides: TGTGCCAGCGGCCCCGGTCGGTCCTATAATTCACCCCTCCACTTT.

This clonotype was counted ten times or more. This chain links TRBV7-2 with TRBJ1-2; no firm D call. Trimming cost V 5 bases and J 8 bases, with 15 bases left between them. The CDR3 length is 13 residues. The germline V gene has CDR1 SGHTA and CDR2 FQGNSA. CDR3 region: CASSPDASWGYTF. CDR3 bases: TGTGCCAGCAGCCCTGACGCATCATGGGGCTACACCTTC.

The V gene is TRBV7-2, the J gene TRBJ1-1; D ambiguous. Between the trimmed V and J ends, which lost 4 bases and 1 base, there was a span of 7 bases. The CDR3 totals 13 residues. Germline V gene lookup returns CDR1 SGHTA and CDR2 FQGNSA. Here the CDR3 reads CASSSYRNTEAFF. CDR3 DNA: TGTGCCAGCAGCTCATACAGGAACACTGAAGCTTTCTTT.

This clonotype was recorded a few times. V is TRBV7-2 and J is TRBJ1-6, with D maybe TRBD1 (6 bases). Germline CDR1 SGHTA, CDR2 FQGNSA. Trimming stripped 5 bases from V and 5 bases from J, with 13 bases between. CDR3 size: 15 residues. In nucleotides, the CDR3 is TGTGCCAGCAGCCCTTACAGGGTGGATAATTCACCCCTCCACTTT. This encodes CASSPYRVDNSPLHF.

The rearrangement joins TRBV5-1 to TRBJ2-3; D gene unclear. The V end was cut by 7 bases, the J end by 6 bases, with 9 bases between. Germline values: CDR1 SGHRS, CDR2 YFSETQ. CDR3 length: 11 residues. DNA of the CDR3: TGCGCCAGCTCACTAATGGATACGCAGTATTTT. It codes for CASSLMDTQYF.

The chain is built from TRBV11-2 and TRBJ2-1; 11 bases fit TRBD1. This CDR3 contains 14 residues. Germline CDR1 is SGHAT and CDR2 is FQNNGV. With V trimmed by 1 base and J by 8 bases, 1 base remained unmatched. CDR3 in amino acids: CASSLGTGGHEQFF. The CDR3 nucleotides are TGTGCCAGCAGCTTAGGGACAGGGGGCCATGAGCAGTTCTTC.

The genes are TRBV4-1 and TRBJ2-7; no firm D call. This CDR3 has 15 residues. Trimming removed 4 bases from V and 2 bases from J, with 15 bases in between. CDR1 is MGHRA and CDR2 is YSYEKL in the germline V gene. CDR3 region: CASSRAPTRTYEQYV. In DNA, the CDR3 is TGCGCCAGCAGCCGAGCCCCGACACGGACCTACGAGCAGTACGTC.

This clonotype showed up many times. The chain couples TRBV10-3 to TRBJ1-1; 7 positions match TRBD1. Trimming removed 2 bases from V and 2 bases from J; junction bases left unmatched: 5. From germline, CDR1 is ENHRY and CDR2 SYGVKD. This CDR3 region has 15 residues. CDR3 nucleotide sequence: TGTGCCATCAGTGAGAGCAGGGGGGGAAACACTGAAGCTTTCTTT. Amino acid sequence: CAISESRGGNTEAFF.